One and the same sample provided the 14 T cell receptor beta chains below, sequenced in a study of blood T cell repertoires in COVID-19. Assay: immunoSEQ multiplex PCR; the TCRdb copy retains only in-frame clones and omits some. The table records tens of thousands of clones, roughly 79% of them present only once. Material for sequencing was peripheral blood. These receptors came from an elderly man with COVID-19, enrolled during active disease.

The V gene is TRBV6-1, the J gene TRBJ1-1; no reliable D call. V was clipped by 3 bases and J by 0 bases, with 8 bases between them. Germline CDR1 MNHNS, CDR2 SASEGT. This CDR3 spans 14 amino acids. CDR3 nucleotide sequence: TGTGCCAGCAGTGATCTTCAGGTGAACACTGAAGCTTTCTTT. It yields the protein CASSDLQVNTEAFF.

The chain joins TRBV6-6 to TRBJ2-7; a weak D match, TRBD1 (5 bases). V was clipped by 5 bases and J by 2 bases, with 16 bases between them. This CDR3 has 15 residues. From germline, CDR1 is MNHNY and CDR2 SVGAGI (reference sequence). CDR3 nucleotide sequence: TGTGCCAGCAGTGACCCACAGGCCGCAGCCTACGAGCAGTACTTC. Translation gives CASSDPQAAAYEQYF.

The DNA for the CDR3 is TGTGCCAGCAGCCCAATTAGCGGGGGGCATACCTACGAGCAGTACTTC. Encoded protein: CASSPISGGHTYEQYF. This chain links TRBV7-2 with TRBJ2-7; TRBD2 aligns across 10 bases. Per the germline V gene, CDR1 is SGHTA and CDR2 is FQGNSA. V gave up 5 bases and J gave up 2 bases; unmatched junction bases: 9. The CDR3 is made up of 16 amino acids.

The rearrangement links TRBV12-5 to TRBJ2-6, with TRBD1 matching over 7 bases. The CDR3 has 21 amino acids. The germline V gene encodes CDR1 LGHNT and CDR2 FRNRAP. V lost 7 bases and J lost 0; bases outside the gene matches: 21. CDR3 nucleotides: TGTGCTAGTGTCCCCCGCCAGGGGGAACAGATTCCCTTCTCTGGGGCCAACGTCCTGACTTTC. It codes for CASVPRQGEQIPFSGANVLTF.

This clone was observed a few times. The V and J genes are TRBV11-1 and TRBJ2-7; the D gene is possibly TRBD1 (6 bases). The CDR3 covers 15 residues. Per germline, CDR1 SGHAT and CDR2 FQDESV (reference sequence). Trimming stripped 3 bases from V and 3 bases from J, with 15 bases between. The CDR3 protein is CASSLLGGQSYEQYF. The CDR3, as DNA: TGTGCCAGCAGCTTGCTGGGCGGACAGAGCTACGAGCAGTACTTC.

A single count supports this clone. The V and J genes are TRBV7-3 and TRBJ2-2; TRBD2 matches 15 bases. The junction had 10 bases not matched to a gene; V was cut back by 5 bases and J by 6 bases. The V gene's germline CDR1 is SGHTA and CDR2 FQGTGA. This CDR3 comprises 18 residues. CDR3 in amino acids: CASSPRPRTSGGAGELFF. CDR3 bases: TGTGCCAGCAGCCCGCGGCCCCGGACTAGCGGGGGGGCCGGGGAGCTGTTTTTT.

This chain uses TRBV29-1 with TRBJ2-3; 9 positions match TRBD2. This CDR3 comprises 15 residues. The V gene end was trimmed by 3 bases and the J gene end by 6 bases; junction bases not matched to a gene: 10. Germline loops: CDR1 SQVTM, CDR2 ANQGSEA. The CDR3 loop is CSVESGGGAPDTQYF. Written as DNA, the CDR3 is TGCAGCGTTGAGTCTGGCGGGGGGGCCCCCGATACGCAGTATTTT.

This clone rates as medium-sized (0.01 to 0.1%). The chain carries TRBV30 and TRBJ2-7; perhaps TRBD1 as D (6 bases). Germline lookup yields CDR1 GTSNPN and CDR2 SVGIG (reference sequence). This CDR3 has 12 amino acids. V dropped 4 bases and J dropped 0 bases, with 7 bases sitting between them. As DNA, the CDR3 is TGTGCCTGGAACAGGGCCTCCTACGAGCAGTACTTC. It translates to CAWNRASYEQYF.

The J gene is TRBJ1-1, the V gene TRBV11-2; D is possibly TRBD1 (5 bases). This CDR3 has 13 amino acids. V was pared by 8 bases and J by 2 bases, with 12 bases between. In germline, CDR1 is SGHAT, CDR2 FQNNGV. CDR3 DNA sequence: TGTGCCAGCGGCAGGGAAATTAACACTGAAGCTTTCTTT. The encoded protein is CASGREINTEAFF.

The chain combines TRBV4-1 with TRBJ2-1, with a possible D match to TRBD1 (5 bases). Between the trimmed V and J ends, which lost 3 bases and 3 bases, there was a span of 12 bases. CDR1 MGHRA and CDR2 YSYEKL come from the germline V gene. CDR3 length: 15 amino acids. In DNA form, the CDR3 reads TGCGCCAGCAGCCATGACAGAGAGCGCTACAATGAGCAGTTCTTC. Its translation is CASSHDRERYNEQFF.

This clone was picked up a small number of times. The rearrangement links TRBV19 to TRBJ1-4, with D possibly being TRBD1 (5 bases). Germline CDR1 and CDR2: LNHDA and SQIVND (reference sequence). Deletions cut 7 bases from V and 3 bases from J, with 12 bases between. The CDR3 totals 14 residues. The CDR3 DNA is TGTGCCAGTAACAAGGGGATGGCTAATGAAAAACTGTTTTTT. Protein: CASNKGMANEKLFF.

This clone was seen only a few times. The rearrangement links TRBV7-6 to TRBJ2-7, with no clear D. Germline loops: CDR1 SGHVS, CDR2 FNYEAQ. V lost 3 bases and J 1 base, leaving 13 bases between the germline ends. This CDR3 has 15 residues. CDR3 in amino acids: CASSFGLTNSYEQYF. Here the CDR3 DNA reads TGTGCCAGCAGCTTTGGCCTGACAAATTCCTACGAGCAGTACTTC.

The V and J genes are TRBV3-1 (or the pseudogene TRBV3-2) and TRBJ2-5; D perhaps matches TRBD2 (5 bases). This CDR3 contains 16 residues. V shed 0 bases and J shed 1 base, with 12 bases lying between them. Germline values: CDR1 LGHDT, CDR2 YNNKEL (reference sequence). This chain's CDR3 is CASSQDRSGPQETQYF. CDR3 sequence (DNA): TGTGCCAGCAGCCAAGATCGGAGCGGTCCCCAAGAGACCCAGTACTTC.

The chain uses TRBV7-2 and TRBJ2-7; maybe TRBD1 (6 bases). In germline, CDR1 is SGHTA, CDR2 FQGNSA. The CDR3 sequence is 15 residues long. V was clipped by 3 bases and J by 3 bases, with 15 bases between them. CDR3 in amino acids: CASSFLRGVDYEQYF. The DNA for the CDR3 is TGTGCCAGCAGCTTTCTCAGGGGTGTTGACTACGAGCAGTACTTC. Filled out from reference TRBV7-2 and TRBJ2-7, the complete variable domain reads GAGVSQSPSNKVTEKGKDVELRCDPISGHTALYWYRQSLGQGLEFLIYFQGNSAPDKSGLPSDRFSAERTGGSVSTLTIQRTQQEDSAVYLCASSFLRGVDYEQYFGPGTRLTVT.